This TCR beta chain was observed in a study of resident and recirculating memory T cells in vitiligo. Profiled with immunoSEQ multiplex PCR; TCRdb holds only in-frame clones, not every one. The data contain 55,000 to 75,000 clones, roughly nine tenths of them seen just once; the ten biggest clones take up less than 5.5%. The V gene lost 3 bases and the J gene lost 6 bases, with 16 bases spanning the gap. The CDR3 consists of 16 residues. The germline gives CDR1 SGHNT, CDR2 YYREEE (reference sequence). Sample: blood. This chain uses TRBV5-4 with TRBJ1-6, with D perhaps TRBD1 (6 bases). This clonotype was sampled from a male donor with vitiligo. CDR3 nucleotides: TGTGCCAGCAGCTCAAACAGGGTAACGGGTAATTCACCCCTCCACTTT. It is translated as CASSSNRVTGNSPLHF.